One and the same sample provided the 16 T cell receptor beta chains below, sequenced in a study of cytotoxic CD8 clonotypes in ibrutinib-treated CLL. Libraries were prepared by immunoSEQ multiplex PCR; TCRdb keeps only in-frame clonotypes and omits some of them. The table includes roughly 150,000 clones, about four fifths detected once. The specimen was PBMCs, collected after 24 months of ibrutinib treatment. These receptors all come from a human donor with chronic lymphocytic leukemia.

This rearrangement joins TRBV7-3 to TRBJ2-3; D not certain. This CDR3 contains 12 residues. CDR1 is SGHTA and CDR2 is FQGTGA in the germline V gene. Trimming removed 4 bases from V and 4 bases from J, with 6 bases in between. CDR3 residues: CASSSPPDTQYF. The CDR3 DNA is TGTGCCAGCAGCTCACCCCCAGATACGCAGTATTTT.

Written as DNA, the CDR3 is TGTGCCAGCAGCACCATGGGTCATTTAGCGGGAGTTGGCACAGATACGCAGTATTTT. Protein: CASSTMGHLAGVGTDTQYF. The chain carries TRBV28 and TRBJ2-3, with 9 positions matching TRBD2. The CDR3 runs 19 residues. The V segment lost 6 bases and the J segment 1 base; nucleotides outside the gene matches: 17. CDR1 and CDR2 (germline): MDHEN, SYDVKM.

The chain is built from TRBV28 and TRBJ2-1, with 8 bases fitting TRBD2. V lost 1 base, J lost 5 bases, and 13 bases stayed unmatched. Germline CDR1 and CDR2: MDHEN and SYDVKM. The CDR3 is 18 amino acids. The chain's CDR3 is CASSLSPQRGRFNNEQFF. The DNA for the CDR3 is TGTGCCAGCAGTTTATCTCCCCAGCGGGGGAGATTCAACAATGAGCAGTTCTTC. The entire variable domain, with the rest obtained from reference TRBV28 and TRBJ2-1, is as follows: DVKVTQSSRYLVKRTGEKVFLECVQDMDHENMFWYRQDPGLGLRLIYFSYDVKMKEKGDIPEGYSVSREKKERFSLILESASTNQTSMYLCASSLSPQRGRFNNEQFFGPGTRLTVL.

This clone was counted a few times. The chain combines TRBV28 with TRBJ1-2, with 9 bases matching TRBD1. The CDR3 has 14 amino acids. Losses at the gene ends were 5 bases for V and 5 bases for J; bases not matched to a gene: 6. The germline gives CDR1 MDHEN, CDR2 SYDVKM. This chain's CDR3 is CASSPGQGGYGYTF. The CDR3 bases are TGTGCCAGCAGTCCGGGACAGGGAGGTTATGGCTACACCTTC.

The V call is TRBV30, the J call TRBJ1-1; 7 nucleotides align to TRBD1. Germline V CDR1 and CDR2: GTSNPN, SVGIG (reference sequence). This CDR3 contains 11 residues. The J segment lost 11 bases and the V segment lost 3 bases, leaving 6 bases of the junction unmatched. The CDR3 nucleotides are TGTGCCTGGAGGAGACAGGGATGGGCTTTCTTT. Encoded protein: CAWRRQGWAFF.

The V call is TRBV7-6, the J call TRBJ1-5; D gene unclear. The CDR3 spans 13 residues. V was pared by 3 bases and J by 2 bases, with 5 bases between. Germline lookup yields CDR1 SGHVS and CDR2 FNYEAQ. CDR3 DNA sequence: TGTGCCAGCAGCTTTCAGGGCAATCAGCCCCAGCATTTT. As protein: CASSFQGNQPQHF.

The rearrangement uses TRBV4-2 and TRBJ2-1, with 7 bases fitting TRBD2. Trimming took 6 bases from V and 7 from J; bases not matched to a gene: 9. The V gene's germline CDR1 is LGHNA and CDR2 YNFKEQ. The CDR3 sequence is 14 residues long. In nucleotides, the CDR3 is TGTGCCAGCAGAAGAACTGGGGGGGGGAATGAGCAGTTCTTC. Protein sequence: CASRRTGGGNEQFF.

The V and J genes are TRBV15 and TRBJ1-1, with D maybe TRBD1 (5 bases). The CDR3 has 14 residues. V was clipped by 1 base and J by 6 bases, with 12 bases between them. Germline assignment: CDR1 LNHNV and CDR2 YYDKDF (reference sequence). In DNA form, the CDR3 reads TGTGCCACCAGCAGAGCAGGGTTTGACGCTGAAGCTTTCTTT. This gives the protein CATSRAGFDAEAFF.

The chain is built from TRBV7-8 and TRBJ2-7; no reliable D call. V was clipped by 1 base and J by 0 bases, with 7 bases between them. Germline CDR1 is SGHVS and CDR2 is FQNEAQ. The CDR3 sequence is 14 residues long. The CDR3 here is CASSLDTRSYEQYF. DNA of the CDR3: TGTGCCAGCAGCTTAGACACCCGCTCCTACGAGCAGTACTTC.

The chain recombines TRBV5-1 with TRBJ2-7; TRBD2 agrees at 13 bases. CDR1 is SGHRS, CDR2 YFSETQ, per germline. The CDR3 has 15 residues. Trimming took 4 bases from V and 1 from J; bases not matched to a gene: 2. This CDR3 reads CASSGGLAGSYEQYF. Written as DNA, the CDR3 is TGCGCCAGCAGCGGGGGACTAGCGGGATCCTACGAGCAGTACTTC.

In its sample, this clone was seen a few times. The J gene is TRBJ1-6, the V gene TRBV7-9, with 7 bases identical to TRBD1. The CDR3 is 15 residues long. V lost 8 bases to trimming and J lost 5 bases; unmatched junction nucleotides: 9. Germline V gene lookup returns CDR1 SEHNR and CDR2 FQNEAQ (reference sequence). CDR3 nucleotide sequence: TGTGCCAGCGGCCCTAGACAGGGTAATAATTCACCCCTCCACTTT. Translated: CASGPRQGNNSPLHF. The variable domain in full, completed from reference TRBV7-9 and TRBJ1-6, reads DTGVSQNPRHKITKRGQNVTFRCDPISEHNRLYWYRQTLGQGPEFLTYFQNEAQLEKSRLLSDRFSAERPKGSFSTLEIQRTEQGDSAMYLCASGPRQGNNSPLHFGNGTRLTVT.

This clone appeared a few times. The V call is TRBV7-9, the J call TRBJ2-3, with 7 bases lining up with TRBD2. J was trimmed by 2 bases and V by 5 bases; bases with no gene match: 10. CDR3 size: 16 residues. CDR1 is SEHNR, CDR2 FQNEAQ, per germline (reference sequence). The chain's CDR3 is CASSVVGAGDTDTQYF. CDR3 coding DNA: TGTGCCAGCAGCGTCGTCGGGGCGGGGGACACAGATACGCAGTATTTT.

This chain links TRBV5-1 with TRBJ2-7; 11 positions agree with TRBD2. The CDR3 length is 16 residues. CDR1 is SGHRS and CDR2 is YFSETQ in the germline V gene. The V segment lost 1 base and the J segment 1 base; nucleotides outside the gene matches: 4. CDR3: CASSLISGGASYEQYF. The CDR3 DNA reads TGCGCCAGCAGCTTGATTAGCGGGGGGGCGTCCTACGAGCAGTACTTC.

The chain uses TRBV11-2 and TRBJ2-3, with TRBD1 matching 10 bases. Germline assignment: CDR1 SGHAT and CDR2 FQNNGV. The CDR3 extends over 17 amino acids. The V segment lost 0 bases and the J segment 5 bases; nucleotides outside the gene matches: 8. The CDR3: CASSLELSGTGVDTQYF. The DNA for the CDR3 is TGTGCCAGCAGCTTAGAACTCTCCGGGACAGGGGTAGATACGCAGTATTTT.

This clone turned up a few times. This chain links TRBV7-9 with TRBJ2-7, with a possible D match to TRBD2 (7 bases). V shed 5 bases and J shed 3 bases, with 17 bases lying between them. The germline CDR1 and CDR2 sequences are SEHNR and FQNEAQ (reference sequence). CDR3 size: 15 residues. CDR3 bases: TGTGCCAGCAGCCTCCAGGGAGGGGGTTTCTACGAGCAGTACTTC. It specifies CASSLQGGGFYEQYF.

CDR3 DNA sequence: TGTGCCAGCAAGGCGGCAACTAATGAAAAACTGTTTTTT. The encoded protein is CASKAATNEKLFF. This chain joins TRBV9 and TRBJ1-4, with D hard to call. V was cut by 6 bases and J by 0 bases, with 6 bases left in between. The CDR3 length is 13 residues. From germline, CDR1 is SGDLS and CDR2 YYNGEE.